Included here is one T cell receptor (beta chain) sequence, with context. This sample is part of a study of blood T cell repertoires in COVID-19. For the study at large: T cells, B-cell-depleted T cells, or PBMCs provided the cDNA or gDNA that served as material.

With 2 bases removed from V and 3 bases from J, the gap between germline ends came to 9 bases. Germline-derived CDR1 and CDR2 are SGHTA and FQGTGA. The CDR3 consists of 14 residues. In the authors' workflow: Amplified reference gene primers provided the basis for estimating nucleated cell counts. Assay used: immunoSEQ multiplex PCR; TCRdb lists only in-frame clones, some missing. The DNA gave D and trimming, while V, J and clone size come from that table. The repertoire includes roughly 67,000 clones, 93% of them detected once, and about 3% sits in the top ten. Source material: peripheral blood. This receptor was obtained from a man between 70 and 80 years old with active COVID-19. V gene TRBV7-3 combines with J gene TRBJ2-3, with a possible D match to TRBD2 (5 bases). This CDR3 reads CASSLRRGTDTQYF. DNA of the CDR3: TGTGCCAGCAGCTTACGGCGAGGGACAGATACGCAGTATTTT.